Sequencing of this T cell receptor beta chain was carried out in a study of T cells expressing NK-cell markers. At the level of the study: The authors derived TCR beta repertoires from sorted CD3+CD56+NKG2C+, CD3+CD56+NKG2C- and CD3+CD56-NKG2C+ T cells.

Overall study results and limits: Several donors likewise had their CD3+CD56-NKG2C+ fraction led by these clonotypes.

Regarding this clonotype: Its antigen is as yet unknown.

For TCR beta, cDNA was produced by 5'RACE template switching with UMIs. No DNA is given; TCRdb re-called the 5' RACE reads and lists each CDR3 protein once. Across hundreds of thousands of distinct CDR3 sequences, the top ten clones capture 6% to 8% of the sample. The germline V gene encodes CDR1 MNHEY and CDR2 SMNVEV (reference sequence). There are 16 residues in the CDR3. This receptor was taken from a woman between 18 and 70 years old in good health. The genes are TRBV27 and TRBJ1-1; TCRdb calls TRBD1, which cannot be checked without DNA. Sequencing used blood T cells: a sorted CD56 or NKG2C T cell subset, CD4+ or CD8+ T cells, or bulk PBMC T cells (not recorded which). CDR3 protein: CASSFSRDSPNTEAFF.